The clone carrying this T cell receptor (beta chain) was picked up one time. The sample originates from a study of blood T cell repertoires in COVID-19. As for the study in general: From the United States, Italy and Spain came samples of acute and convalescent COVID-19. PBMCs, B-cell-depleted T cells, or T cells were the source of the cDNA or gDNA that made up the material.

V was shortened by 6 bases and J by 2 bases, with 7 bases between the two germline ends. Per the germline V gene, CDR1 is MDHEN and CDR2 is SYDVKM. This CDR3 is built from 12 residues. Original analysis: Nucleated cell counts were estimated from reference gene primer amplification. The method was immunoSEQ multiplex PCR; TCRdb's version includes in-frame clones alone and lacks a portion of them. D and trimming were read from the DNA, whereas the V and J calls and clone size are those reported in that table. This sample has fewer than 200,000 clones; more than 85% occur once, and the top ten carry about 3%.

J is TRBJ1-1 and V is TRBV28; maybe TRBD1 (5 bases). The receptor's source is a man between 40 and 49 years old with active or convalescent COVID-19. Sequenced sample: peripheral blood. The CDR3: CASRGRNTEAFF. As DNA, the CDR3 is TGTGCCAGCAGGGGGCGCAACACTGAAGCTTTCTTT. Full variable domain (missing parts from reference TRBV28 and TRBJ1-1): DVKVTQSSRYLVKRTGEKVFLECVQDMDHENMFWYRQDPGLGLRLIYFSYDVKMKEKGDIPEGYSVSREKKERFSLILESASTNQTSMYLCASRGRNTEAFFGQGTRLTVV.